This T cell receptor (beta chain) was recovered during a study of human T cells and chemical hapten exposure. Study-level points and caveats: The study found that PT1 expanded TCR counts correlated positively with patch test score.

Time point meaning: pre-sensitization, week 0. The treatment: therapeutic diphenylcyclopropenone sensitization with weekly scalp DPC. Original processing notes: With a range of roughly 23,224 to 690,600, the median per sample was about 87,000 TCRs. In TCRdb, the RACE reads were re-called with MiXCR into one record per CDR3 protein. None of the V and J calls come from the authors' own analysis; TCRdb made them. The table has around 200,000 distinct CDR3 sequences, more than 25% seen once. In regard to this clonotype: Its antigen remains unidentified.

V lost 3 bases and J lost 2, with 9 bases in between. This CDR3 region has 13 residues. CDR1 and CDR2 from the germline V gene are SGHRS and YFSETQ. The sequenced sample was whole blood, obtained in connection with sensitization to the hapten diphenylcyclopropenone (DPC). The rearrangement links TRBV5-1 to TRBJ2-7, with D possibly TRBD1 on 5 matching bases. This TCR came from a woman in her thirties with alopecia areata. Some clones in this sample may be carry-over from other donors' samples. CDR3 residues: CASSYTTAYEQYF. CDR3 bases: TGCGCCAGCAGCTATACGACAGCCTACGAGCAGTACTTC.